This record looks at one T cell receptor (beta chain) sequence and its context. Antigen unknown. Other DNA variants within this sample encode the same CDR3. The data belong to a study of OX40 agonist ivuxolimab in advanced cancers. On the study more broadly: From roughly 20 to 85 years was the age range, with a mean of approximately 63 years, and 65% to 90% were male. General study points: Individuals who were partial responders at 0.1-3.0 mg/kg had clonal expansion that ranked among the lowest.

Profiled with immunoSEQ multiplex PCR; TCRdb holds only in-frame clones, not every one. Of about 76,000 clones in the sample, 85% to 90% were seen once. This sequence was found in an adult with an advanced solid tumor such as melanoma, head and neck, liver or kidney cancer. This specimen consisted of CD4+ or CD8+ T cells sorted from blood, obtained in a trial of the OX40 agonist ivuxolimab.

The chain's CDR3 is CASSSSYEQYF. DNA for the CDR3: TGCGCCAGCAGCTCCTCCTACGAGCAGTACTTC. The chain carries TRBV5-1 and TRBJ2-7, with D hard to call. This CDR3 is 11 amino acids long. Trimming took 3 bases from V and 0 from J, leaving 1 base between them. Germline CDR1 is SGHRS and CDR2 is YFSETQ.